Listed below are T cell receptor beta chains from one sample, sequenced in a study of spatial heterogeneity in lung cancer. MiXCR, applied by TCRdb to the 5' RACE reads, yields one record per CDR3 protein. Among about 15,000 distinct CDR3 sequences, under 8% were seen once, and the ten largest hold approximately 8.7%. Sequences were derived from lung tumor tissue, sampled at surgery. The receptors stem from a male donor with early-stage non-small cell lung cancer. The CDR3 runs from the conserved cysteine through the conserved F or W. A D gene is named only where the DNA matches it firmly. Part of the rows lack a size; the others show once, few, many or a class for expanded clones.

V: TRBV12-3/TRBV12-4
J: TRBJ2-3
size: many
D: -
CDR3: CASSFRQRRSSTDTQYF
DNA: TGTGCCAGCAGCTTTCGTCAAAGACGTTCGAGCACAGATACGCAGTATTTT

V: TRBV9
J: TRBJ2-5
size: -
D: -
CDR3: CASSLGKGNRIETQYF
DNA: TGTGCCAGCAGCCTCGGAAAGGGCAACCGTATCGAGACCCAGTACTTC

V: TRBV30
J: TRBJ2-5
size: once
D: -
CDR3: CAWSWGEDGTQYF
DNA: TGTGCCTGGAGTTGGGGGGAAGACGGGACCCAGTACTTC

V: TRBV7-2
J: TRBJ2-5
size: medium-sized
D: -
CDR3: CASSLVGTLETQYF
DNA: TGTGCCAGCAGCTTAGTTGGGACTCTCGAGACCCAGTACTTC

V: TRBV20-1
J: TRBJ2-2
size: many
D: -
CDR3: CSASARERRELFF
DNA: TGCAGTGCTAGCGCCAGGGAGAGAAGGGAGCTGTTTTTT

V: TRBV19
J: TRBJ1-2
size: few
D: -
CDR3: CASSTPTARWYGYTF
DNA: TGTGCCAGTAGTACACCGACAGCCCGGTGGTATGGCTACACCTTC

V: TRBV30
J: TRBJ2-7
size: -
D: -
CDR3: CAWSELNEQYF
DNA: TGTGCCTGGAGTGAATTGAACGAGCAGTACTTC

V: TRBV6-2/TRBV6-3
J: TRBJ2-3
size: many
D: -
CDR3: CASSGISDTQYF
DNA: TGTGCCAGCTCCGGGATCTCGGATACGCAGTATTTT

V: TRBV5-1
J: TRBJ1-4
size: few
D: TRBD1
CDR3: CASSLGSFDRVAEKLFF
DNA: TGCGCCAGCAGCTTGGGGTCTTTTGACAGGGTGGCTGAAAAACTGTTTTTT

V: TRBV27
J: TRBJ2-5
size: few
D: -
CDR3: CASSSYGSSQETQYF
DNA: TGTGCCAGCAGTTCTTACGGGAGTAGCCAAGAGACCCAGTACTTC

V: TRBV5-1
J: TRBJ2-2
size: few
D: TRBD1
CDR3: CASSPGQATSTGELFF
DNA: TGCGCCAGCAGCCCGGGACAGGCGACGAGCACCGGGGAGCTGTTTTTT

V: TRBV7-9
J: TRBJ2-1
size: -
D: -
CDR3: CASTSLGSGLYNEQFF
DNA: TGTGCCAGCACGAGCCTGGGTAGCGGACTGTACAATGAGCAGTTCTTC

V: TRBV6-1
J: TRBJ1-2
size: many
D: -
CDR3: CASSEAAKYGYTF
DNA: TGTGCCAGCAGTGAAGCGGCGAAATATGGCTACACCTTC

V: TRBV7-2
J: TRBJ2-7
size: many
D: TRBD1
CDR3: CASSPAGTGIIEQYF
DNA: TGTGCCAGCAGCCCGGCCGGGACAGGGATAATCGAGCAGTACTTC

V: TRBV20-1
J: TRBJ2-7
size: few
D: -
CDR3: CSARDWAAAYEQYF
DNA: TGCAGTGCTAGAGATTGGGCAGCGGCCTACGAGCAGTACTTC

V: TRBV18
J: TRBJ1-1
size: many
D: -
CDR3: CASSQQGSNTEAFF
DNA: TGTGCCAGCTCACAACAGGGAAGTAACACTGAAGCTTTCTTT

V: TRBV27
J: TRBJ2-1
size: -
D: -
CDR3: CAISPGPPGSYNEQFF
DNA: TGTGCCATCAGTCCTGGACCCCCGGGTTCCTACAATGAGCAGTTCTTC

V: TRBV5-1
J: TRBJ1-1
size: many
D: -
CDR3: CASSLDGGLVNTEAFF
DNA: TGCGCCAGCAGCTTGGATGGGGGGCTTGTGAACACTGAAGCTTTCTTT

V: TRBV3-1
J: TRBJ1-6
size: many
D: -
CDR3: CASSRGQNNSPLHF
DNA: TGTGCCAGCAGCCGTGGACAGAATAATTCACCCCTCCACTTT

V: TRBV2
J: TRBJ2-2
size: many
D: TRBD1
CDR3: CASRFGTGGSGELFF
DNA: TGTGCCAGCAGATTCGGGACAGGGGGGTCCGGGGAGCTGTTTTTT

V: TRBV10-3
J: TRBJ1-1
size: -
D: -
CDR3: CAISVGGNTEAFF
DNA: TGTGCCATCAGTGTCGGGGGGAACACTGAAGCTTTCTTT

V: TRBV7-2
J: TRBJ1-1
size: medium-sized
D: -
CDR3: CASSLGGPTEAFF
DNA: TGTGCCAGCAGCTTAGGGGGGCCTACTGAAGCTTTCTTT

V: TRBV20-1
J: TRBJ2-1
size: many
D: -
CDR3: CSAGGGGSLLYNEQFF
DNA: TGCAGTGCTGGCGGGGGCGGGTCCCTTCTCTACAATGAGCAGTTCTTC

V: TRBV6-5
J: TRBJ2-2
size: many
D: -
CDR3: CASSLTTGELFF
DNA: TGTGCCAGCAGTTTAACCACCGGGGAGCTGTTTTTT

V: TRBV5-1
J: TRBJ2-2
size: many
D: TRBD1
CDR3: CASSSKQGTDTGELFF
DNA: TGCGCCAGCAGCTCGAAACAGGGGACGGACACCGGGGAGCTGTTTTTT

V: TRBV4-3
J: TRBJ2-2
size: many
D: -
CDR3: CASSLSVPVTGELFF
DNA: TGCGCCAGCAGCCTGTCAGTCCCGGTCACCGGGGAGCTGTTTTTT

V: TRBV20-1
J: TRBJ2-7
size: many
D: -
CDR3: CSARGQYEQYF
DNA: TGCAGTGCTAGAGGACAGTACGAGCAGTACTTC

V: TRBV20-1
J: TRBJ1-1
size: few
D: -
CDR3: CSADLLMNTEAFF
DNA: TGCAGTGCCGACCTGTTAATGAACACTGAAGCTTTCTTT

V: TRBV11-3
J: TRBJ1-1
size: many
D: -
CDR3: CASSRGRSNTEAFF
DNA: TGTGCCAGCAGCCGGGGCCGGTCGAACACTGAAGCTTTCTTT

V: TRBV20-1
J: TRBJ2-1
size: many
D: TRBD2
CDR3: CSAITSGRRNNEQFF
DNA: TGCAGTGCAATTACTAGCGGGAGGAGGAACAATGAGCAGTTCTTC

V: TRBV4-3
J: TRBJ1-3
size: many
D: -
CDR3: CASSQGLGIVDTIYF
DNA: TGCGCCAGCAGCCAGGGTTTGGGGATTGTGGACACCATATATTTT

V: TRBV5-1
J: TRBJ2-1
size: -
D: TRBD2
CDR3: CASSPISGGGYNEQFF
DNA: TGCGCCAGCAGCCCTATCTCCGGGGGGGGATACAATGAGCAGTTCTTC

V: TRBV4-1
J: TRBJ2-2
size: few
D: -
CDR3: CASSQEGFGGELFF
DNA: TGCGCCAGCAGCCAAGAAGGGTTCGGGGGGGAGCTGTTTTTT

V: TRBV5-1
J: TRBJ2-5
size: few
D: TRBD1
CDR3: CASSLGPRDSQETQYF
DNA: TGCGCCAGCAGCTTGGGCCCCCGGGACAGCCAAGAGACCCAGTACTTC

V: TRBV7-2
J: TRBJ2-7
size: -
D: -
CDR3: CASSSTQGYEQYF
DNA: TGTGCCAGCAGCTCGACCCAGGGGTACGAGCAGTACTTC

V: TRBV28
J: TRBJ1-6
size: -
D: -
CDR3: CASSGDHNSPLHF
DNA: TGTGCCAGCAGCGGGGACCATAATTCACCCCTCCACTTT

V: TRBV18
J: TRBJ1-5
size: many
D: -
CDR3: CASSPSGCYQPQHF
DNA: TGTGCCAGCTCACCGAGCGGGTGCTATCAGCCCCAGCATTTT

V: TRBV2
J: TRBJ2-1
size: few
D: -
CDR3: CASRRQSDEQFF
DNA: TGTGCCAGCAGGAGACAGTCCGATGAGCAGTTCTTC

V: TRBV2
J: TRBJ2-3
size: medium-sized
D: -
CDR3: CASSVVRGTDTQYF
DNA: TGTGCCAGCAGTGTGGTTCGCGGGACAGATACGCAGTATTTT

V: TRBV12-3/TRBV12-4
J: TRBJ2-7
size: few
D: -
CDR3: CASSRDYEQYF
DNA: TGTGCCAGCAGCCGGGACTACGAGCAGTACTTC

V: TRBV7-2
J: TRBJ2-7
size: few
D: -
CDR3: CASSLNPFGGASYEQYF
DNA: TGTGCCAGCAGCTTAAATCCCTTCGGTGGAGCCAGCTACGAGCAGTACTTC

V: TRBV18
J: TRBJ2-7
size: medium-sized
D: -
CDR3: CASSRGPYEQYF
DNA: TGTGCCAGCTCACGGGGACCCTACGAGCAGTACTTC

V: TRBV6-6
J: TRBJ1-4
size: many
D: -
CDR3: CASSYGATNEKLFF
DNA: TGTGCCAGCAGTTACGGGGCAACTAATGAAAAACTGTTTTTT

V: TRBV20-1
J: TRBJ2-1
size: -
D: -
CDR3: CSARSQAGGSYNEQFF
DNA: TGCAGTGCTAGATCCCAAGCCGGGGGTTCCTACAATGAGCAGTTCTTC

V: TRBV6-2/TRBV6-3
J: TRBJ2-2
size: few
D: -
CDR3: CASSYPTGELFF
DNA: TGTGCCAGCAGTTACCCCACCGGGGAGCTGTTTTTT

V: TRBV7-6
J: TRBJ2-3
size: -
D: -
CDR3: CASSFSTDTQYF
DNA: TGTGCCAGCAGCTTTTCTACAGATACGCAGTATTTT

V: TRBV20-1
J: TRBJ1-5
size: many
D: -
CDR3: CSARLIKDQPQHF
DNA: TGCAGTGCTAGACTTATTAAAGATCAGCCCCAGCATTTT

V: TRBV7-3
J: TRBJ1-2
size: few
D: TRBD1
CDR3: CASSLTGERGGYTF
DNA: TGTGCCAGCAGCTTGACAGGGGAGCGCGGTGGCTACACCTTC

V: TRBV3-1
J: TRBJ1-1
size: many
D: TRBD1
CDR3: CASSLIPQGTEAFF
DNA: TGTGCCAGCAGCCTTATTCCACAGGGGACTGAAGCTTTCTTT

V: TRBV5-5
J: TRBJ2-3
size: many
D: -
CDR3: CASSLVTGDRASTQYF
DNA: TGTGCCAGCAGCTTGGTAACGGGAGATCGGGCTTCTACGCAGTATTTT

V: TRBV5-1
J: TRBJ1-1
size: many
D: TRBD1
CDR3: CASSGGQGLGTEAFF
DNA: TGCGCCAGCAGCGGGGGACAGGGATTGGGCACTGAAGCTTTCTTT

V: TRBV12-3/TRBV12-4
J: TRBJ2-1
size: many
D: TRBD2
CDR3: CAGTGLAGYYNEQFF
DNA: TGTGCCGGGACGGGGCTAGCGGGGTACTACAATGAGCAGTTCTTC

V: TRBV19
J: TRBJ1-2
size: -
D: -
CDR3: CASKYDRTEYYGYTF
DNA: TGTGCCAGCAAATACGACCGGACTGAGTACTATGGCTACACCTTC

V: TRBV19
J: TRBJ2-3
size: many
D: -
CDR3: CASSFSGSTDTQYF
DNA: TGTGCCAGTAGTTTCAGCGGTAGCACAGATACGCAGTATTTT

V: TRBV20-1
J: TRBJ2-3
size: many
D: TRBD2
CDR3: CSARCPPGGLADTQYF
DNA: TGCAGTGCTAGGTGCCCCCCGGGGGGGCTTGCAGATACGCAGTATTTT

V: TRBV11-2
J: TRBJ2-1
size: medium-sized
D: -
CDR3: CASSLALYNEQFF
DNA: TGTGCCAGCAGCCTAGCGCTCTACAATGAGCAGTTCTTC

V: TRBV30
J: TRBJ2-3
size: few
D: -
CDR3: CAGGTSHTDTQYF
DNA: TGTGCCGGAGGGACTTCTCACACAGATACGCAGTATTTT

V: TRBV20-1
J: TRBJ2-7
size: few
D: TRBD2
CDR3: CSAIAGGYEQYF
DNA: TGCAGTGCCATAGCGGGGGGCTACGAGCAGTACTTC

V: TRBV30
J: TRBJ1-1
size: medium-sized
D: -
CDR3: CAWSVRVRQKGTEAFF
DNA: TGTGCCTGGAGTGTTCGGGTGCGCCAGAAGGGGACTGAAGCTTTCTTT

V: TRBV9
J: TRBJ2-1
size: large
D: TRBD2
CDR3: CASSVGLAGGGYNEQFF
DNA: TGTGCCAGCAGCGTTGGACTAGCGGGGGGAGGCTACAATGAGCAGTTCTTC